This T cell receptor beta chain was recorded in a study of cytomegalovirus exposure and HLA in healthy donors. This clone came up once. Trimming took off 5 bases at V and 10 bases at J, with 15 bases between the two ends. In germline, CDR1 is SGHNT, CDR2 YENEEA. The CDR3 sequence is 14 residues long. Sequenced by immunoSEQ multiplex PCR; TCRdb stores in-frame clones only, minus some. This sample yields tens of thousands of clones, of which 80% to 85% are seen a single time; roughly an eighth belongs to the top ten. The specimen sequenced was PBMCs. This clonotype originated in a woman under 30 in good health and CMV-seropositive. V gene TRBV11-3 combines with J gene TRBJ1-6; maybe TRBD1 (6 bases). The CDR3 spells CASSPQGRSSPLHF. DNA of the CDR3: TGTGCCAGCAGCCCACAGGGTAGGAGCTCACCCCTCCACTTT.